This T cell receptor (beta chain) stems from a study of cytomegalovirus exposure and HLA in healthy donors. Study information: From 170 million or so T cells, an earlier analysis saw approximately 110 million unique TCR beta sequences. General study findings and limits: TCR beta V- and J-gene trimming, according to a later analysis, was linked to a missense DCLRE1C variant.

Primers included in the PCR were 60 Vbeta and 13 Jbeta primers. Sequencing was performed with immunoSEQ multiplex PCR; in TCRdb, only in-frame clones are kept and a portion is missing. The sample has some 110,000 clones, nearly 80% seen once; the top ten hold under 1.5%. The CDR3 totals 15 residues. As regards this clone: What it binds is unknown.

The chain combines TRBV12-2 with TRBJ2-3; the tabulated D call, TRBD2, remains unverified against the DNA. TRBV12-2 is flagged as a pseudogene. Sequencing was performed on PBMCs. The clonotype originates from a man aged 25 to 40 in good health and CMV-seronegative. The CDR3 reads CASRRGTSDTDTQYF. DNA of the CDR3: TGTGCAAGTCGCCGTGGGACTTCCGACACAGATACGCAGTATTTT.